This is a list of T cell receptor beta chains from one sample in a study of shared clonotypes between healthy human individuals. TCRdb's copy holds only in-frame clones and misses some; the assay was immunoSEQ multiplex PCR. This sample has over a million clones; approximately 80% occur once, and the top ten carry more than 0.55%. Sequenced: memory CD4+ T cells from PBMCs. These TCRs come from a man aged 18 to 29 in good health. Some clones in this sample may be carry-over from other donors' samples. CDR3s leave out the opening cysteine and the closing phenylalanine or tryptophan. Part of the rows lack a size; the others show once, few, many or a class for expanded clones.

.	TRBV5-1	TRBJ1-3	ASSSGAGGNTIY
.	TRBV7-9	TRBJ2-3	ASSLVFETQGLDTQY
.	TRBV19	TRBJ2-7	ASSSPQGVRH
.	TRBV28	TRBJ2-2	ASSSPADRNTGELF
.	TRBV6-5	TRBJ2-5	ASNPAGGKETQY
.	TRBV27	TRBJ2-1	ASSRTAYNEQF
.	TRBV2	TRBJ1-1	ASSGGQYSMNTEAF
once	TRBV9	TRBJ2-3	ASSVGTSGRLDTQY
.	TRBV9	TRBJ2-1	ASSVAGGRAYNEQF
.	TRBV19	TRBJ2-4	ASSIGGRAANDIQY